The 5 T cell receptor beta chains presented below share a single source sample, sequenced in a study of T-cell reconstitution after alpha-beta-depleted transplantation in children. Molecular barcoding with unique molecular identifiers was used for the TCRbeta library. TCRdb ran MiXCR on the PCR reads and lists one entry per CDR3 protein. Here the sample spans fewer than 250,000 distinct CDR3 sequences, under 20% being singletons. The specimen comprised PBMCs, mostly from graft donor cells, sampled 360 days after TCRalphabeta/CD19-depleted stem cell transplant. Every receptor here comes from a male patient between 2 and 10 years old who had a stem cell transplant for acute lymphoblastic leukemia, so the T cells may come from the graft donor.

This clonotype was observed a few times. CDR3 amino acids: CSVHLAGDRNEQFF. In DNA form, the CDR3 reads TGCAGCGTTCACCTAGCGGGAGACCGGAATGAGCAGTTCTTC. V usage is TRBV29-1 and J usage is TRBJ2-1; 10 nucleotides agree with TRBD2. Germline CDR1 is SQVTM and CDR2 is ANQGSEA. The V and J ends lost 5 bases and 7 bases, in that order; junction bases with no gene match: 8. There are 14 residues in the CDR3.

This clonotype occurred a few times. This rearrangement joins TRBV7-8 to TRBJ2-1, with 7 bases matching TRBD1. The CDR3 loop spans 15 amino acids. J was trimmed by 5 bases and V by 2 bases; bases with no gene match: 6. The germline gives CDR1 SGHVS, CDR2 FQNEAQ. The CDR3 here is CASSLNRGADNEQFF. CDR3 bases: TGTGCCAGCAGCTTAAACAGGGGTGCGGACAATGAGCAGTTCTTC. Complete variable domain (other parts from reference TRBV7-8 and TRBJ2-1): GAGVSQSPRYKVAKRGQDVALRCDPISGHVSLFWYQQALGQGPEFLTYFQNEAQLDKSGLPSDRFFAERPEGSVSTLKIQRTQQEDSAVYLCASSLNRGADNEQFFGPGTRLTVL.

Ten or more counts support this clonotype. This chain uses TRBV7-9 with TRBJ2-7; the D is unclear. The germline gives CDR1 SEHNR, CDR2 FQNEAQ (reference sequence). V lost 6 bases and J lost 0, with 3 bases in between. This CDR3 is 11 amino acids long. DNA of the CDR3: TGTGCCAGCAGTTTCTCCTACGAGCAGTACTTC. Its protein is CASSFSYEQYF. Based on the CDR3 plus reference TRBV7-9 and TRBJ2-7, the full variable domain is DTGVSQNPRHKITKRGQNVTFRCDPISEHNRLYWYRQTLGQGPEFLTYFQNEAQLEKSRLLSDRFSAERPKGSFSTLEIQRTEQGDSAMYLCASSFSYEQYFGPGTRLTVT.

This clonotype appeared a few times. V and J are TRBV20-1 and TRBJ2-5; possibly TRBD1 or TRBD2 for D (6 bases each). The V gene lost 6 bases and the J gene lost 2 bases, with 19 bases spanning the gap. This CDR3 comprises 15 residues. The germline V gene has CDR1 DFQATT and CDR2 SNEGSKA (reference sequence). The CDR3 protein is CSASMPRGQQETQYF. CDR3 nucleotide sequence: TGCAGTGCCAGTATGCCTCGGGGGCAACAAGAGACCCAGTACTTC.

The V gene is TRBV6-7, the J gene TRBJ1-1, with TRBD1 matching over 7 bases. TRBV6-7 is reported as an ORF; its role is uncertain. V dropped 6 bases and J dropped 5; count of bases not matched to a gene: 21. The CDR3 is 18 amino acids. CDR3: CASRHPGEGAFGVTEAFF. CDR3 bases: TGTGCCAGCAGACACCCGGGGGAGGGGGCGTTTGGAGTAACTGAAGCTTTCTTT.